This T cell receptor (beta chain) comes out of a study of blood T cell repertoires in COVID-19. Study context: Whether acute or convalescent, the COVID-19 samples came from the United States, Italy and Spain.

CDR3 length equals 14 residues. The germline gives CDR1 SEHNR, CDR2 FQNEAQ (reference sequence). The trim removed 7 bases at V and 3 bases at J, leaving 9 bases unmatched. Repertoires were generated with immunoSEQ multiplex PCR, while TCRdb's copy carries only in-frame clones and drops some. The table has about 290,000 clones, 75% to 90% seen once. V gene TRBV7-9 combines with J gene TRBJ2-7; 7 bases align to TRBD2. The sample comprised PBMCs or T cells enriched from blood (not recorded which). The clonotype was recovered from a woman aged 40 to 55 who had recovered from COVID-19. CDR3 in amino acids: CASTTTGRGYEQYF. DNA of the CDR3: TGTGCCAGCACCACGACGGGGAGGGGCTACGAGCAGTACTTC. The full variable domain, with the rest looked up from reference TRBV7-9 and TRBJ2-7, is DTGVSQNPRHKITKRGQNVTFRCDPISEHNRLYWYRQTLGQGPEFLTYFQNEAQLEKSRLLSDRFSAERPKGSFSTLEIQRTEQGDSAMYLCASTTTGRGYEQYFGPGTRLTVT.